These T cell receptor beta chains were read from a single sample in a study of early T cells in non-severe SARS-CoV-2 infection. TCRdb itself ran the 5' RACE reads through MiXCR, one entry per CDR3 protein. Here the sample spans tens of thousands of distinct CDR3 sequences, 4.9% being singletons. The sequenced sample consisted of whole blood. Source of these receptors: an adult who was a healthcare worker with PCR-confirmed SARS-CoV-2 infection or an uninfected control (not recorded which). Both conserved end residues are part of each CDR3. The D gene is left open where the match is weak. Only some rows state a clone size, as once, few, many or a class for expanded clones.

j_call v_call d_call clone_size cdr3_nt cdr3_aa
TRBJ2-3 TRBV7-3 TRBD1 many TGTGCCAGCGCCGGGACAGGGGGCACAGATACGCAGTATTTT CASAGTGGTDTQYF
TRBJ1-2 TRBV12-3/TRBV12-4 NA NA TGTGCCAGCAGTTTCGGACAGAACTATGGCTACACCTTC CASSFGQNYGYTF
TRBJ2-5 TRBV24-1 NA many TGTGCCACCAGTGACCCCTCCCTTCGAGGGGGACAAGAGACCCAGTACTTC CATSDPSLRGGQETQYF
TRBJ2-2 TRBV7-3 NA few TGTGCCAGCAGCTCTCGACCTGCGGGACAGAACACCGGGGAGCTGTTTTTT CASSSRPAGQNTGELFF
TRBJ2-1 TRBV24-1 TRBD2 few TGTGCCACCAGTGGGACTAGCGGGATACGGAATGAGCAGTTCTTC CATSGTSGIRNEQFF
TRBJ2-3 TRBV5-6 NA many TGTGCCAGCAGCTTGTCCCCACCCCCGGGGGAGGATACGCAGTATTTT CASSLSPPPGEDTQYF
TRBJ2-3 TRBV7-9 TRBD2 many TGTGCCAGCAGCTTAGCGGAGGGACTAAATACGCAGTATTTT CASSLAEGLNTQYF
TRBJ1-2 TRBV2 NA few TGTGCCAGCAGTGAAGCGCGGAAGGGCTACACCTTC CASSEARKGYTF
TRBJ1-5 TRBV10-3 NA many TGTGCCATCGGGAACAGGGACCAGCCCCAGCATTTT CAIGNRDQPQHF
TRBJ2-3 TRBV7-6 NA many TGTGCCAGCAGCGCCTATTCAGGGGCAGATACGCAGTATTTT CASSAYSGADTQYF